This entry describes one T cell receptor (beta chain). Its target is not known. Other DNA sequences from this sample encode an identical CDR3 as well. The V gene's germline CDR1 is SGHRS and CDR2 YFSETQ. This CDR3 contains 14 residues. V shed 0 bases, J shed 4 bases, and the junction held 1 base outside the gene matches. With 60 Vbeta and 13 Jbeta primers, the PCR was carried out. TCRdb's table, derived via immunoSEQ multiplex PCR, lists solely in-frame clones and lacks some. Here the sample spans 100,000 to 150,000 clones, around 84% being singletons. This entry comes from a study of cytomegalovirus exposure and HLA in healthy donors. Study-wide points: What a later analysis showed was that several of the most significant clusters appeared linked to common viral pathogens. DRB1 showed the most TCR associations and HLA-C the fewest in a later analysis, as rates varied by HLA locus.

This sequence joins TRBV5-1 and TRBJ2-5, with 9 bases aligning to TRBD1. The clonotype comes from a man aged 45-65 years in good health and CMV-seronegative. The sequenced material came from PBMCs. The CDR3 DNA follows: TGCGCCAGCAGCTTGGGACAGGGGGGAGAGACCCAGTACTTC. Translation gives CASSLGQGGETQYF. The whole variable domain, filled in from reference TRBV5-1 and TRBJ2-5, reads KAGVTQTPRYLIKTRGQQVTLSCSPISGHRSVSWYQQTPGQGLQFLFEYFSETQRNKGNFPGRFSGRQFSNSRSEMNVSTLELGDSALYLCASSLGQGGETQYFGPGTRLLVL.